At least ten counts were recorded for the clone carrying this TCR beta chain. The antigen remains undetermined. TCRdb re-called the RT-PCR reads through MiXCR, storing one row per CDR3 protein. The sample lists 430,000 or so distinct CDR3 sequences; approximately 9.9% were seen once. This sample is drawn from a study of response to subunit inactivated influenza vaccine. The study, taken as a whole, reports: With each seasonal influenza vaccination, the authors suggested, few new T cells are recruited.

CDR1 is SGHRS, CDR2 YFSETQ, per germline. V was clipped by 1 base and J by 6 bases, with 12 bases between them. This CDR3 is built from 14 residues. Sequenced here: PBMCs from blood, sampled roughly 48 days after vaccination. This receptor was obtained from a man aged 45-65 years who received an inactivated influenza vaccine. The genes are TRBV5-1 and TRBJ2-3; D unresolved. CDR3 sequence reads: CASSLSESRDTQYF. The CDR3 DNA follows: TGCGCCAGCAGCTTGTCGGAGAGTAGGGATACGCAGTATTTT.